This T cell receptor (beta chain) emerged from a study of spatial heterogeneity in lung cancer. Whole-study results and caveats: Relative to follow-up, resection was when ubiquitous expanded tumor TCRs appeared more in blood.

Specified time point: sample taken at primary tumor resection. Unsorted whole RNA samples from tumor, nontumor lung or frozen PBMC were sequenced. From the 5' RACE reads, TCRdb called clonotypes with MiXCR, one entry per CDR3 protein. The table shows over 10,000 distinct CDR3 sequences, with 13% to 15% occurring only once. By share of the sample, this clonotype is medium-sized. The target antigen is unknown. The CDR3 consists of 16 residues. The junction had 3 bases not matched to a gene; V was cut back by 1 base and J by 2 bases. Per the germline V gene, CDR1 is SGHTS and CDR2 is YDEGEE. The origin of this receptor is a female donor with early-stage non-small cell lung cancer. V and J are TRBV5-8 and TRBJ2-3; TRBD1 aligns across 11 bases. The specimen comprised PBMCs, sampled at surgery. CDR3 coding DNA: TGTGCCAGCAGCTTGTACGGACAGGGGGCCACAGATACGCAGTATTTT. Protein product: CASSLYGQGATDTQYF. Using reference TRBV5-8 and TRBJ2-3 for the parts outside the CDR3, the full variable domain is EAGVTQSPTHLIKTRGQQATLRCSPISGHTSVYWYQQALGLGLQFLLWYDEGEERNRGNFPPRFSGRQFPNYSSELNVNALELEDSALYLCASSLYGQGATDTQYFGPGTRLTVL.